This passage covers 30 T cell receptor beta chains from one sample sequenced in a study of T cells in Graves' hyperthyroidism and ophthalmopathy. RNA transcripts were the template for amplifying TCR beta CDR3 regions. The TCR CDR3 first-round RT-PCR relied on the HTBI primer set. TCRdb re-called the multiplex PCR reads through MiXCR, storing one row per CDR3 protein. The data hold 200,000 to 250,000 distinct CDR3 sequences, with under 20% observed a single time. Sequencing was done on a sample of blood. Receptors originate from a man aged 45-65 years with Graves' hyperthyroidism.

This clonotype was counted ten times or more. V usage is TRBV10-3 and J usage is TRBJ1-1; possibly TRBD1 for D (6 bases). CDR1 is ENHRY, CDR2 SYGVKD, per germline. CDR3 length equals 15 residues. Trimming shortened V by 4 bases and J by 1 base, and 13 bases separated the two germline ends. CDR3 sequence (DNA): TGTGCCATCAGTGCGGCGGGGGGGCAGAACACTGAAGCTTTCTTT. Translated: CAISAAGGQNTEAFF.

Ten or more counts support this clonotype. CDR3 amino acids: CASSLFRSYEQYF. The CDR3 bases are TGTGCCAGCAGCTTATTCCGGAGCTACGAGCAGTACTTC. The J gene is TRBJ2-7, the V gene TRBV7-8; D is unclear. Germline values: CDR1 SGHVS, CDR2 FQNEAQ. The CDR3 consists of 13 residues. Trimming took 2 bases from V and 3 from J, leaving 8 bases between them.

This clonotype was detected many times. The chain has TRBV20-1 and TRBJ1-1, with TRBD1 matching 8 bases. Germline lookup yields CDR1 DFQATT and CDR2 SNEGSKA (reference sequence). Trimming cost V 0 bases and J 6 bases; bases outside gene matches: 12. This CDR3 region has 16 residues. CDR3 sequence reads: CSARDPRQGQFAEAFF. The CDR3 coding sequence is TGCAGTGCTAGAGATCCCCGACAGGGGCAGTTCGCTGAAGCTTTCTTT.

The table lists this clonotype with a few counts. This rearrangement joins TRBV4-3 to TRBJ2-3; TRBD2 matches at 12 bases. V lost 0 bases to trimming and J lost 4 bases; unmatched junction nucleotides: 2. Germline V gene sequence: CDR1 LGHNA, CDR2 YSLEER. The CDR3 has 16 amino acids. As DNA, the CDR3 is TGCGCCAGCAGCCAAGATCCTAGCGGGAGGGCAGATACGCAGTATTTT. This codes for CASSQDPSGRADTQYF.

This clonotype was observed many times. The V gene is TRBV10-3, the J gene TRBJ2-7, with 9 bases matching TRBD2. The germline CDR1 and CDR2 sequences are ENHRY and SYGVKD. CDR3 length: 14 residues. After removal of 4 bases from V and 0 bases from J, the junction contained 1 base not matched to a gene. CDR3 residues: CAISASGTSYEQYF. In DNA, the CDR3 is TGTGCCATCAGTGCTAGCGGGACCTCCTACGAGCAGTACTTC.

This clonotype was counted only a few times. CDR3: CASRAPMVETQYF. CDR3 nucleotides: TGTGCCAGCAGGGCTCCGATGGTGGAGACCCAGTACTTC. V gene TRBV6-2 or TRBV6-3 combines with J gene TRBJ2-5, with D uncertain. The length of the CDR3 is 13 residues. The V gene lost 6 bases and the J gene lost 5 bases, with 13 bases spanning the gap. The germline V gene encodes CDR1 MNHEY and CDR2 SVGEGT.

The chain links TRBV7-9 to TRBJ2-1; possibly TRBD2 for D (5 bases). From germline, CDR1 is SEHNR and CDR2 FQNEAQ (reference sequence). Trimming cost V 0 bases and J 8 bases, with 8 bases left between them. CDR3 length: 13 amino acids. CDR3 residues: CASSLAGADEQFF. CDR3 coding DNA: TGTGCCAGCAGCTTAGCGGGAGCAGATGAGCAGTTCTTC.

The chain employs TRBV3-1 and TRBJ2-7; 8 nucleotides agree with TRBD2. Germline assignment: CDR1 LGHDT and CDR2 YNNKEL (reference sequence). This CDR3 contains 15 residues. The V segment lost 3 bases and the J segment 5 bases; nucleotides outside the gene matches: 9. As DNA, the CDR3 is TGTGCCAGCAGCCATCTGACGGGAGGGCTCAACGAGCAGTACTTC. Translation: CASSHLTGGLNEQYF.

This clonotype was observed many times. This chain's CDR3 is CASSFVGVGVPRTYEQYF. As DNA, the CDR3 is TGTGCCAGCAGTTTTGTGGGGGTTGGGGTCCCTAGAACGTACGAGCAGTACTTC. The chain couples TRBV12-3 or TRBV12-4 to TRBJ2-7, with D perhaps being TRBD1 or TRBD2 (5 bases each). CDR3 size: 18 residues. Deletions cut 3 bases from V and 4 bases from J, with 25 bases between.

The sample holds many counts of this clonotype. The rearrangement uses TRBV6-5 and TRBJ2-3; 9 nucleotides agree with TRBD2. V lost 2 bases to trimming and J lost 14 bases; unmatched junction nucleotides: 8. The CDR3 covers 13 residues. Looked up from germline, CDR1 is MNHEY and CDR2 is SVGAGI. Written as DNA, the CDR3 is TGTGCCAGCAGTTACAACCTAGCGGGACTGCCGTATTTT. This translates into CASSYNLAGLPYF.

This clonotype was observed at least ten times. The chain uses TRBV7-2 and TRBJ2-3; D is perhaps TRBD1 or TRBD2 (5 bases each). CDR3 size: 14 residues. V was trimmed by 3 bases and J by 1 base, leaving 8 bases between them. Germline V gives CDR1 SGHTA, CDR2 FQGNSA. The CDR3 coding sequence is TGTGCCAGCAGCTTCCTGGGGGGCACAGATACGCAGTATTTT. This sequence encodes CASSFLGGTDTQYF.

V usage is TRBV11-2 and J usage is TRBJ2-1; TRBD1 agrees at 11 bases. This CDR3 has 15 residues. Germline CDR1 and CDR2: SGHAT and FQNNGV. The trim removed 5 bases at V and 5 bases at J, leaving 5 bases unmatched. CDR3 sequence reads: CASSTGTGGNNEQFF. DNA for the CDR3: TGTGCCAGCAGCACCGGGACAGGGGGTAACAATGAGCAGTTCTTC.

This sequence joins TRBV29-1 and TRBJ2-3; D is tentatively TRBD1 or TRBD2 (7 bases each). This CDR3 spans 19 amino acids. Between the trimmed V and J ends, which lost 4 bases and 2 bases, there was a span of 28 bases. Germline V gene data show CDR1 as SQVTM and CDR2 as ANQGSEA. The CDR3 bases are TGCAGCGTTGGTGGCCAGGGGGTCGCCGCGGGAGATGACACAGATACGCAGTATTTT. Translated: CSVGGQGVAAGDDTDTQYF.

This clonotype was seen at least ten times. The CDR3: CASSEADGPFYEQYF. The CDR3 coding sequence is TGTGCCAGCAGTGAAGCGGACGGACCATTCTACGAGCAGTACTTC. The chain has TRBV6-1 and TRBJ2-7; D remains ambiguous. The CDR3 runs 15 residues. The V end was cut by 0 bases, the J end by 3 bases, with 12 bases between. From germline, CDR1 is MNHNS and CDR2 SASEGT.

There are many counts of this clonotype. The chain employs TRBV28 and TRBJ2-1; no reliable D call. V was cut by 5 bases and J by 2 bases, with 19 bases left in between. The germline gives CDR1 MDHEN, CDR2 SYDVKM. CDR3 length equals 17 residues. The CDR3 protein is CASSPPPGRQAYNEQFF. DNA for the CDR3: TGTGCCAGCAGTCCGCCGCCTGGGCGGCAGGCCTACAATGAGCAGTTCTTC.

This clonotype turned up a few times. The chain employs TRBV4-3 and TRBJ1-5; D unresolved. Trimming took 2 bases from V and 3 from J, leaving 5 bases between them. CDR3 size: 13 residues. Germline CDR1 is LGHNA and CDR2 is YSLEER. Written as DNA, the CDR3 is TGCGCCAGCAGCCAAAGCCTCAATCAGCCCCAGCATTTT. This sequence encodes CASSQSLNQPQHF.

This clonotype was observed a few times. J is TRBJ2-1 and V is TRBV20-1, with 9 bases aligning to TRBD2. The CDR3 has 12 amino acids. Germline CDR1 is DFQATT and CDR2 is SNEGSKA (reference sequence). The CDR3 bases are TGCGGCCCAGCGGGAGGTCAGAATGAGCAGTTCTTC. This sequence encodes CGPAGGQNEQFF.

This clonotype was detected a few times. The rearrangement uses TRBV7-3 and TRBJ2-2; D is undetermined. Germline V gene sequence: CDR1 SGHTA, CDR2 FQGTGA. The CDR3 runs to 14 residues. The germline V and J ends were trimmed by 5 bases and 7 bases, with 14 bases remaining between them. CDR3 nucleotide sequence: TGTGCCAGCAGCCTGAGTGGGTATGGCGGGGAGCTGTTTTTT. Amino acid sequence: CASSLSGYGGELFF.

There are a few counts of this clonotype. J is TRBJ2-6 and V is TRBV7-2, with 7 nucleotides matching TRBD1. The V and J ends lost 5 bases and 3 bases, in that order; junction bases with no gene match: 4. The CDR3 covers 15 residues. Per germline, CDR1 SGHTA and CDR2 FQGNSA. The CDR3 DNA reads TGTGCCAGCAGCCACCGGACAGGTGGGGCCAACGTCCTGACTTTC. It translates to CASSHRTGGANVLTF.

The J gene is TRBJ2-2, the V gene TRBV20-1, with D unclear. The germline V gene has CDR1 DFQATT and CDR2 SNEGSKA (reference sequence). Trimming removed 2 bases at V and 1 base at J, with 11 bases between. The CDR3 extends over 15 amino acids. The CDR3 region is CSARPHRQNTGELFF. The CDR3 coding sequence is TGCAGTGCTAGACCCCATAGGCAGAACACCGGGGAGCTGTTTTTT.

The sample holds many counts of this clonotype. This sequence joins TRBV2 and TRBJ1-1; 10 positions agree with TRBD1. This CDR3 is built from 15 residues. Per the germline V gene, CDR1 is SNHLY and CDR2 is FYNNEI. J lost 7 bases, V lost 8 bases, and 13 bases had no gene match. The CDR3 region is CASQRQGARLGEAFF. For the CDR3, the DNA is TGTGCCAGCCAAAGACAGGGGGCGCGTTTGGGTGAAGCTTTCTTT.

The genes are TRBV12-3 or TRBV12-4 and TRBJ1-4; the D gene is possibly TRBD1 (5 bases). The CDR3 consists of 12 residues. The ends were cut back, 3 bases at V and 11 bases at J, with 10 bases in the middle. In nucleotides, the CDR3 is TGTGCCAGCAGTTTGAGGGGTTGGAAACTGTTTTTT. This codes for CASSLRGWKLFF.

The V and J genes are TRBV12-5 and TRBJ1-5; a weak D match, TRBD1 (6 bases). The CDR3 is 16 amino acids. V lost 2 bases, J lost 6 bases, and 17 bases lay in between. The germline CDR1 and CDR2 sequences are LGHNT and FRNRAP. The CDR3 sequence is CASGLQGNIRTQPQHF. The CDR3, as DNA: TGTGCTAGTGGTTTGCAGGGGAACATAAGAACTCAGCCCCAGCATTTT.

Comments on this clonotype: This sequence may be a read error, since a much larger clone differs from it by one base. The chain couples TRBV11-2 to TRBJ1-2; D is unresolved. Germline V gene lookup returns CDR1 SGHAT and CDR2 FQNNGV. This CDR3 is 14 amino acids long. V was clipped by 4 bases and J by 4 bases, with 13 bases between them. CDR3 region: CASSSGQFSYGYTF. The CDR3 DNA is TGTGCCAGCAGCTCAGGCCAGTTTAGCTATGGCTACACCTTC.

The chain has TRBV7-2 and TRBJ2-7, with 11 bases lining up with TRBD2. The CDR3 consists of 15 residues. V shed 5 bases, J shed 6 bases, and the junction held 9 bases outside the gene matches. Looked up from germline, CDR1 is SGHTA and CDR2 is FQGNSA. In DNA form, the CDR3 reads TGTGCCAGCAGCCTAACTAGCGGGAGCTGGTTCGAGCAGTACTTC. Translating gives CASSLTSGSWFEQYF.

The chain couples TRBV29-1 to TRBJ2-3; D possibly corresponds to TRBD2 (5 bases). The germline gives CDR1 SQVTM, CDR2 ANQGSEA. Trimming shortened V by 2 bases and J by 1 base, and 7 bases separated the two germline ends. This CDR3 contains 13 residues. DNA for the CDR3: TGCAGCGTTGAAAAGGGAGGCACAGATACGCAGTATTTT. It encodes CSVEKGGTDTQYF.

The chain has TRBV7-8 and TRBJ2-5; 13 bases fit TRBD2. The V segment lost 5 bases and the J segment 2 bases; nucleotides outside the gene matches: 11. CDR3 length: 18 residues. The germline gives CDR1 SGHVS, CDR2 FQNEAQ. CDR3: CASSQRTSGSKFQETQYF. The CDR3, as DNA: TGTGCCAGCAGCCAAAGGACTAGCGGGAGCAAATTTCAAGAGACCCAGTACTTC. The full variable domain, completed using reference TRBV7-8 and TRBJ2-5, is GAGVSQSPRYKVAKRGQDVALRCDPISGHVSLFWYQQALGQGPEFLTYFQNEAQLDKSGLPSDRFFAERPEGSVSTLKIQRTQQEDSAVYLCASSQRTSGSKFQETQYFGPGTRLLVL.

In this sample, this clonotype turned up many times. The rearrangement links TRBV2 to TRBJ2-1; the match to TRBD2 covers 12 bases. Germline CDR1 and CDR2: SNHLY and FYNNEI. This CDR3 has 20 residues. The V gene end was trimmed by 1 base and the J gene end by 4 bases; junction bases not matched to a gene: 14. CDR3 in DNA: TGTGCCAGCAGTGAAGTTTCGTGGATCACTCTAGCGGGAGGGTACAATGAGCAGTTCTTC. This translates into CASSEVSWITLAGGYNEQFF.

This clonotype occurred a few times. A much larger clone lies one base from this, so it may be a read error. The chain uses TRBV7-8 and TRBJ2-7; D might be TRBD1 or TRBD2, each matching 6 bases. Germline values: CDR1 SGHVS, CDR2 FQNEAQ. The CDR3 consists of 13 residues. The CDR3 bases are TGTGCCAGCAGTAAGGGGGGAGCAGGGGAGCGGTACTTC. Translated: CASSKGGAGERYF.

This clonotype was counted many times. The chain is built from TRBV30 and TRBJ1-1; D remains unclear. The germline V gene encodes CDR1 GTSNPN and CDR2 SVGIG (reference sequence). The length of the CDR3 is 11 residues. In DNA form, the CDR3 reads TGTGCTCGACGTTTTGGCACTGAAGCTTTCTTT. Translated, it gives CARRFGTEAFF.